This entry features one T cell receptor (beta chain) sequence. This CDR3 is 15 amino acids long. The germline CDR1 and CDR2 sequences are MNHEY and SMNVEV (reference sequence). After removal of 7 bases from V and 9 bases from J, the junction contained 15 bases not matched to a gene. This record comes from a study of control samples from healthy donors and cancer patients. Profiled with immunoSEQ multiplex PCR; TCRdb holds only in-frame clones, not every one. The sample contains 150,000 or so clones, 85% to 90% of which appear only once. Sequenced material: blood. This TCR derives from a man aged 18 to 30 in good health. The chain links TRBV27 to TRBJ1-1, with TRBD1 identical over 9 bases. CDR3 loop: CASKTRDREHGKAFF. In DNA, the CDR3 is TGTGCCAGCAAAACCCGGGACAGGGAACACGGGAAAGCTTTCTTT.